Listed below are T cell receptor beta chains from one sample, sequenced in a study of cytomegalovirus exposure and HLA in healthy donors. Produced via immunoSEQ multiplex PCR; TCRdb's table is partial and in-frame only. The table shows some 150,000 clones, with 80% to 90% occurring only once. Sequencing input: PBMCs. Receptors originate from a woman aged 18-35 years in good health and CMV-seropositive. Both conserved end residues are part of each CDR3. A clone size is listed for some rows: how often the clone was seen (once, few, many), or a class if it is expanded.

clone size,V gene,J gene,CDR3 protein
-,TRBV5-8,TRBJ2-5,CASSLALTKSQETQYF
-,TRBV4-2,TRBJ2-3,CASSQGSSADTQYF
few,TRBV18,TRBJ2-7,CASSRQGAREQYF
-,TRBV5-4,TRBJ2-3,CASSLHYSGDTQYF
-,TRBV10-3,TRBJ2-7,CAISELDRGLGYEQYF
-,TRBV28,TRBJ1-2,CASSFQYKGRYGYTF
few,TRBV28,TRBJ2-1,CASSLGAGGSYNEQFF
once,TRBV28,TRBJ1-1,CASSTGRRTEAFF
-,TRBV2,TRBJ2-7,CASRGSGAYEQYF
-,TRBV5-1,TRBJ2-2,CASSLTSGVSAGELFF
-,TRBV7-9,TRBJ2-7,CASSPGGPHYEQYF
few,TRBV9,TRBJ2-5,CASSGDNQETQYF
-,TRBV6-1,TRBJ2-5,CASSWTEGRETQYF
-,TRBV29-1,TRBJ2-7,CSVLPDRGYEQYF
-,TRBV7-2,TRBJ1-1,CASNSAARGNTEAFF
-,TRBV29-1,TRBJ1-1,CSAGPRGGAGEAFF
-,TRBV19,TRBJ1-3,CASSMAGAGNTIYF
few,TRBV5-1,TRBJ1-2,CASSERTGLYGYTF
once,TRBV7-9,TRBJ1-2,CASSPRKGDYGYTF
-,TRBV19,TRBJ1-6,CASSFRQGSFDSPLHF
-,TRBV4-2,TRBJ2-3,CASSQGLFSSADTQYF
-,TRBV5-1,TRBJ2-3,CASSLGLAGDTQYF
-,TRBV27,TRBJ2-1,CASRLSGEYNEQFF
-,TRBV13,TRBJ1-6,CASSALDSPLHF
-,TRBV11-2,TRBJ2-7,CASSRGLAGAYEQYF
-,TRBV5-1,TRBJ1-4,CASSLEHGKANEKLFF
-,TRBV7-2,TRBJ1-2,CASSIGGQGANYGYTF